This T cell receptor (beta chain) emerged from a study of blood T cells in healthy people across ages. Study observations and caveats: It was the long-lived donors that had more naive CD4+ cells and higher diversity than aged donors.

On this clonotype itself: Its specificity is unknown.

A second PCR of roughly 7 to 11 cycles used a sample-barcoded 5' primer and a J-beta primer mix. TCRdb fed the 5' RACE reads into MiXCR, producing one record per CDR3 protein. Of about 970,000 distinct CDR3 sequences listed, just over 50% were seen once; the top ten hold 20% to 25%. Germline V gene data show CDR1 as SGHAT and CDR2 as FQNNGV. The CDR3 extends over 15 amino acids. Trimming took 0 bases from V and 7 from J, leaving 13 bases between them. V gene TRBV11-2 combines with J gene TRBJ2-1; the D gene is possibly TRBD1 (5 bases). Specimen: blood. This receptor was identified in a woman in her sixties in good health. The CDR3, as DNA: TGTGCCAGCAGCTTAGATAGGGGTCACGGGAATGAGCAGTTCTTC. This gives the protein CASSLDRGHGNEQFF.